This TCR beta chain was retrieved from a study of shared clonotypes between healthy human individuals. General observations from the study: The small donor group covered limited genetic and exposure diversity.

Sequencing used immunoSEQ multiplex PCR; TCRdb keeps in-frame clones, though not all of them. The sample contains about 2 million clones, roughly 95% of which appear only once. CDR1 is SGHNT and CDR2 is YYREEE in the germline V gene (reference sequence). V was clipped by 3 bases and J by 1 base, with 13 bases between them. This CDR3 region has 15 residues. Regarding this clone: Its target is unknown.

The V gene is TRBV5-4, the J gene TRBJ2-5, with a weak D call TRBD1 (8 bases). The receptor was derived from a man aged 18 to 30 in good health. Sequencing input: naive CD4+ T cells sorted from blood. Sample subset: CD45RA+ positively selected. The CDR3 loop reads CASSSAGTGQETQYF. The CDR3 DNA follows: TGTGCCAGCAGCTCAGCGGGGACAGGCCAAGAGACCCAGTACTTC.